Listed below are T cell receptor beta chains from one sample, sequenced in a study of blood T cell repertoires in COVID-19. Only in-frame clones appear in the TCRdb table, and some are missing; sequencing was by immunoSEQ multiplex PCR. The sample lists 95,000 to 150,000 clones; approximately 85% were seen once. The specimen was peripheral blood. The receptor source for this set is a woman aged 80 or older with acute or convalescent COVID-19. Each CDR3 is given with its conserved first and last residue. A D gene is named only where the DNA matches it firmly. Only some rows state a clone size, as once, few, many or a class for expanded clones.

CDR3 DNA	CDR3 protein	clone size	V gene	D gene	J gene
TGTGCCAGCTCACCCCGGGACAGGGTAGATTATGGCTACACCTTC	CASSPRDRVDYGYTF	.	TRBV18	TRBD1	TRBJ1-2
TGCGCCAGCAGCCCGGACAGGGCAGGGGGCTACACCTTC	CASSPDRAGGYTF	.	TRBV5-1	TRBD1	TRBJ1-2
TGTGCCAGCAGTTACGCTCCAAGGAGGGACACCATATATTTT	CASSYAPRRDTIYF	few	TRBV6-6	.	TRBJ1-3
TGTGCCAGTAGCAGGGACAGGGCTGGGGCCAACGTCCTGACTTTC	CASSRDRAGANVLTF	.	TRBV19	TRBD1	TRBJ2-6
TGTGCCAGCAGCTTAGAGTCCGGGGTACCCCTCCACTTT	CASSLESGVPLHF	.	TRBV7-8	.	TRBJ1-6
TGTGCCAGCAGTGAAAGGTGGGGGACAGGGAAAACCGGGGAGCTGTTTTTT	CASSERWGTGKTGELFF	.	TRBV2	TRBD1	TRBJ2-2
TGTGCCAGCAGCTTGGAAGGGGACAACAGGGAGCTGTTTTTT	CASSLEGDNRELFF	.	TRBV5-4	.	TRBJ2-2
TGTGCCAGCAGTGAAGAGGGGTCCGGGGAGCTGTTTTTT	CASSEEGSGELFF	.	TRBV2	.	TRBJ2-2
TGTGCCAGCAGCCAAGCGGGACTAGCGGGGGGGGAGACCCAGTACTTC	CASSQAGLAGGETQYF	.	TRBV3-1/TRBV3-2	TRBD2	TRBJ2-5
TGTGCCAGCTCACCGTCTACAGGGTTCGTCGGGGAGCTGTTTTTT	CASSPSTGFVGELFF	.	TRBV18	.	TRBJ2-2